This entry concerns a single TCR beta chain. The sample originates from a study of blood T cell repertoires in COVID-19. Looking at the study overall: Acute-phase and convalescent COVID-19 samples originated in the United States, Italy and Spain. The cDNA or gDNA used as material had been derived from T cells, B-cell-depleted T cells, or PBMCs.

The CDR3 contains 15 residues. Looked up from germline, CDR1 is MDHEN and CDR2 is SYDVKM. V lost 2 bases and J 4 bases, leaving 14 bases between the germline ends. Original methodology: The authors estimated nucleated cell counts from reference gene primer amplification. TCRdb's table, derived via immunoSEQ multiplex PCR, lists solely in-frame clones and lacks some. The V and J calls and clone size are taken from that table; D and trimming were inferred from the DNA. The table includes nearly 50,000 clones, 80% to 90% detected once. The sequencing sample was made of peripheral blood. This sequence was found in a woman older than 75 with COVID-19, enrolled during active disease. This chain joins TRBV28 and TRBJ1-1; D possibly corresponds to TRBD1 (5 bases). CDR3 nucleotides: TGTGCCAGCAGTTTAGGGGGGACCTTGGGCACTGAAGCTTTCTTT. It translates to CASSLGGTLGTEAFF.